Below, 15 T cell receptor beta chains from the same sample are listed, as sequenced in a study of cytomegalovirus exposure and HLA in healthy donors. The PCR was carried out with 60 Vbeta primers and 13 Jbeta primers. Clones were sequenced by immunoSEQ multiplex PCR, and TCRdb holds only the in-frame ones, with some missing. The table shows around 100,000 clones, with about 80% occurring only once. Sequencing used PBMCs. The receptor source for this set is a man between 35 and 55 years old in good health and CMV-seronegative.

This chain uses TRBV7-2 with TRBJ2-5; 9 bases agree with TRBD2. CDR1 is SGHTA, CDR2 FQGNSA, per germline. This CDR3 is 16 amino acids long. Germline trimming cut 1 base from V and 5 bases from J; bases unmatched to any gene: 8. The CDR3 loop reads CASSLVGSGGAETQYF. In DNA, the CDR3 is TGTGCCAGCAGCTTAGTGGGTAGCGGGGGCGCGGAGACCCAGTACTTC. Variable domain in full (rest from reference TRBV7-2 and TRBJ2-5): GAGVSQSPSNKVTEKGKDVELRCDPISGHTALYWYRQSLGQGLEFLIYFQGNSAPDKSGLPSDRFSAERTGGSVSTLTIQRTQQEDSAVYLCASSLVGSGGAETQYFGPGTRLLVL.

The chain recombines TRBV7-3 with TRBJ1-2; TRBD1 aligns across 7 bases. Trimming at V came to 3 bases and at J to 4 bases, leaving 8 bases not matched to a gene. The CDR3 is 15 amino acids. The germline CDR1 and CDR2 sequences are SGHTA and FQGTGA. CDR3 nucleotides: TGTGCCAGCAGCTTCGCAGGGGGGCGGTTCTATGGCTACACCTTC. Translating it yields CASSFAGGRFYGYTF.

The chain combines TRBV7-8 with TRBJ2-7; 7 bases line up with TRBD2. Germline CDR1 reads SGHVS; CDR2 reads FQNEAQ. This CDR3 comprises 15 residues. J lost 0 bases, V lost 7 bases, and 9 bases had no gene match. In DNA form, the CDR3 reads TGTGCCAGCACCCGAATGGTAGCGGGCTCCTACGAGCAGTACTTC. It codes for CASTRMVAGSYEQYF.

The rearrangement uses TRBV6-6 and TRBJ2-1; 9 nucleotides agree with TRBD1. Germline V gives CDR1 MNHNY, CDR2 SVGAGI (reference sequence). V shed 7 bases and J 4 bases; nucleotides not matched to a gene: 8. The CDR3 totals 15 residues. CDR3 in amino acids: CASTLQGAIYNEQFF. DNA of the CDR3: TGTGCCAGCACCCTACAGGGGGCAATTTACAATGAGCAGTTCTTC.

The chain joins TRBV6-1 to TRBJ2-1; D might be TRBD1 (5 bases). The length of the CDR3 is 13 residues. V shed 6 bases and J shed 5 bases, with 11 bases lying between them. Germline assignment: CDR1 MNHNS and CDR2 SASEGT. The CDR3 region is CASSTDRHNEQFF. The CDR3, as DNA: TGTGCCAGCAGCACAGACAGACACAATGAGCAGTTCTTC.

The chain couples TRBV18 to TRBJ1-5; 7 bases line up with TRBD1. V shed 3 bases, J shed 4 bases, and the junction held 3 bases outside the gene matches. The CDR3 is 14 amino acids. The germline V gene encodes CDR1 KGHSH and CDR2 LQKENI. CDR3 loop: CASSPDRTNQPQHF. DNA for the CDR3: TGTGCCAGCTCACCGGACAGGACAAATCAGCCCCAGCATTTT. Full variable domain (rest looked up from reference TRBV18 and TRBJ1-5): NAGVMQNPRHLVRRRGQEARLRCSPMKGHSHVYWYRQLPEEGLKFMVYLQKENIIDESGMPKERFSAEFPKEGPSILRIQQVVRGDSAAYFCASSPDRTNQPQHFGDGTRLSIL.

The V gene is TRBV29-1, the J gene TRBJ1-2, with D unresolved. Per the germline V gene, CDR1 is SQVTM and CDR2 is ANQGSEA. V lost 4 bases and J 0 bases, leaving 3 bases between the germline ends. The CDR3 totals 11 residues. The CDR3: CSVASNYGYTF. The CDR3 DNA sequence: TGCAGCGTTGCCTCTAACTATGGCTACACCTTC.

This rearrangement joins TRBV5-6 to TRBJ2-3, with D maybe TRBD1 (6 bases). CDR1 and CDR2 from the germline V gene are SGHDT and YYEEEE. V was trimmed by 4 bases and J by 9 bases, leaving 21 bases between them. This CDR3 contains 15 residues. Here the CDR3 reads CASSPNDEPQGTQYF. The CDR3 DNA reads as TGTGCCAGCAGCCCAAACGACGAGCCGCAGGGGACGCAGTATTTT.

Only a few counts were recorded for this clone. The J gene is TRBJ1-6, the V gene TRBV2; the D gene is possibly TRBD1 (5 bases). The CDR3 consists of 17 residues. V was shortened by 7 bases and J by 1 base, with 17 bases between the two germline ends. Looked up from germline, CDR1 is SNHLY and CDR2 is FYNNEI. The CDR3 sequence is CASTGLGRLSYNSPLHF. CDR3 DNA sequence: TGTGCCAGCACAGGGTTGGGGAGGTTATCCTATAATTCACCCCTCCACTTT.

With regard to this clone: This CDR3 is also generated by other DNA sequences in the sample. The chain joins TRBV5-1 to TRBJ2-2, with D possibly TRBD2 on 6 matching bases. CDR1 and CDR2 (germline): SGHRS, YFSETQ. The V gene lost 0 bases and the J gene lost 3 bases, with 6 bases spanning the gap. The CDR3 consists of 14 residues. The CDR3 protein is CASSLAGDTGELFF. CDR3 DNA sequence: TGCGCCAGCAGCTTGGCGGGAGACACCGGGGAGCTGTTTTTT.

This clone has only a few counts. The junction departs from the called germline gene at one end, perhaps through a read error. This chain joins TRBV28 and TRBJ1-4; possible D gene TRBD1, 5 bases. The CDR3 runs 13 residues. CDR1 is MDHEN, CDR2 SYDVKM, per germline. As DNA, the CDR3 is TGTGCCAGCAGTTTACCCGTGGGGCAGGGCTGGGTTTTT. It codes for CASSLPVGQGWVF.

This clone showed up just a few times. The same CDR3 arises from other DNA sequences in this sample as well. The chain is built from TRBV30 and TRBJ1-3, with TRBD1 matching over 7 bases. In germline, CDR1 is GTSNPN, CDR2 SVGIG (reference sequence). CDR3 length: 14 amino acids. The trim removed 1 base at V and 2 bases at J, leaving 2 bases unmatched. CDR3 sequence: CAWSAGTAGNTIYF. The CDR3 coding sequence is TGTGCCTGGAGTGCGGGGACAGCTGGAAACACCATATATTTT.

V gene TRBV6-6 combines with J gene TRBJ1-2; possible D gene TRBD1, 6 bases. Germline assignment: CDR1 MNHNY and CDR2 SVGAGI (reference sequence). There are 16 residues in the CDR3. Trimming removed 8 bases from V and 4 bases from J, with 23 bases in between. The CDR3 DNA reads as TGTGCCAGCCGGGGGGCAGGGGCTCGGGAGGGCTATGGCTACACCTTC. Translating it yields CASRGAGAREGYGYTF.

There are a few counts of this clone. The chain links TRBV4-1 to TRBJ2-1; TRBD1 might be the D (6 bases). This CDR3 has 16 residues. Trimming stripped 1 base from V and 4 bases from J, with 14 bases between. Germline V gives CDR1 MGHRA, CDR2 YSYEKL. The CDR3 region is CASSQATGLIYNEQFF. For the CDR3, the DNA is TGCGCCAGCAGCCAAGCAACAGGGTTAATTTACAATGAGCAGTTCTTC.

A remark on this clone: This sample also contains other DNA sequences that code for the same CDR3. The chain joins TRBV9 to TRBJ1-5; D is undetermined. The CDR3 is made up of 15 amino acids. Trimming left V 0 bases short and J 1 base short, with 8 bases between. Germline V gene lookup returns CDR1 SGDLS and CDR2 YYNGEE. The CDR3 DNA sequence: TGTGCCAGCAGCGTAGGAGGTTTGAGCAATCAGCCCCAGCATTTT. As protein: CASSVGGLSNQPQHF. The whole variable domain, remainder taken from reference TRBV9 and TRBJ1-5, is DSGVTQTPKHLITATGQRVTLRCSPRSGDLSVYWYQQSLDQGLQFLIQYYNGEERAKGNILERFSAQQFPDLHSELNLSSLELGDSALYFCASSVGGLSNQPQHFGDGTRLSIL.